This TCR beta chain was sequenced during a study of molecular identifiers for immune sequencing clone quantification. Germline-derived CDR1 and CDR2 are MNHEY and SVGAGI. The CDR3 has 15 amino acids. V lost 7 bases, J lost 3 bases, and 18 bases lay in between. TCRdb passed the PCR reads through MiXCR, listing each CDR3 protein once. The sample contains approximately 97,000 distinct CDR3 sequences, 30% to 35% of which appear only once. The receptor's source is a human donor in good health. Some libraries in this study had Jurkat cell RNA spiked in. The specimen sequenced was naive CD8+ T cells from blood, with Jurkat cell RNA spiked in. This sample's subset: FACS-sorted CD8+CD4-CCR7+CD45RA+ naive T cells. The V gene is TRBV6-5, the J gene TRBJ2-5, with a possible D match to TRBD2 (7 bases). The chain's CDR3 is CASTEGEGYEETQYF. The DNA of the CDR3 is TGTGCCAGCACGGAGGGGGAGGGCTACGAAGAGACCCAGTACTTC.